The following is a T cell receptor beta chain sequence with its context. Its specificity is not known. PCR amplification relied on 60 Vbeta primers (plus 13 Jbeta primers). TCRdb's table, derived via immunoSEQ multiplex PCR, lists solely in-frame clones and lacks some. Of over 50,000 clones in the sample, 68% are singletons; the top ten hold less than 20%. The sample originates from a study of cytomegalovirus exposure and HLA in healthy donors. Study-level information: From 190 million or so T cells, an earlier analysis saw 120 million or so unique TCR beta sequences.

Overall study findings and caveats: Analysis was carried out at a later point, and it linked a missense DCLRE1C variant to TCR beta V- and J-gene trimming. In terms of immune exposure information, only CMV serostatus was available.

Germline lookup yields CDR1 SGHRS and CDR2 YFSETQ. Deletions cut 7 bases from V and 1 base from J, with 15 bases between. This CDR3 region has 14 residues. The sample comprised PBMCs. The clonotype originates from a man between 35 and 55 years old in good health and CMV-seropositive. The chain combines TRBV5-1 with TRBJ2-7; the D gene is possibly TRBD2 (6 bases). The CDR3 spells CASADSSASYEQYF. The CDR3 bases are TGCGCCAGCGCTGACTCTAGCGCATCCTACGAGCAGTACTTC.